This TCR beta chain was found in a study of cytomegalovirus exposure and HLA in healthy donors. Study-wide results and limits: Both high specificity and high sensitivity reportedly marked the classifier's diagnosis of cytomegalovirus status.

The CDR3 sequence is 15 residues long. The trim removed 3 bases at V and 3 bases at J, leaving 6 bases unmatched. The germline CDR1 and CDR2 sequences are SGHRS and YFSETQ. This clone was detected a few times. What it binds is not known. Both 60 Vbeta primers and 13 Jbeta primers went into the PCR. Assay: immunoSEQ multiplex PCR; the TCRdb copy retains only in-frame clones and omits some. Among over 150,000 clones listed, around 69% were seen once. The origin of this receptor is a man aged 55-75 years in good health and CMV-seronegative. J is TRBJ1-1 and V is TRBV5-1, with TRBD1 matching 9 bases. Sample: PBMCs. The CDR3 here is CASSSTGGSHTEAFF. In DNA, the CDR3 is TGCGCCAGCAGCTCTACAGGGGGCTCCCACACTGAAGCTTTCTTT.